This T cell receptor (beta chain) was captured in a study of identical twins. Notes on the study in general: The study reached conclusions through statistical analysis that was cross-sectional, not following the same donors.

With 2 bases removed from V and 12 bases from J, the gap between germline ends came to 11 bases. CDR3 length: 13 amino acids. Germline CDR1 is MNHEY and CDR2 is SMNVEV (reference sequence). Template switching added a universal primer site; cDNA carried unique molecular identifiers. MiXCR, run by TCRdb on the 5' RACE reads, gives a single entry per CDR3 protein. The top ten clones hold around 7.2% of a sample with about 300,000 distinct CDR3 sequences, 9% to 15% of them seen once. About this clonotype: Antigen: not known.

These sequences were also reported in another study, on yellow fever vaccine responses in identical twins.

The material sequenced was CD8+ T cells sorted from blood. This receptor was obtained from a woman aged 18-30 years in good health. The chain couples TRBV27 to TRBJ1-6, with D unclear. In nucleotides, the CDR3 is TGTGCCAGCAGTTTAGCCCCCCAGAGACCCCTCCACTTT. It translates to CASSLAPQRPLHF.